One sample yielded the 10 T cell receptor beta chains listed below, sequenced in a study of memory CD4+ T cells and cytomegalovirus serostatus. The sort gate was single viable CD3+CD4+CD8-CD45RO+ cells for memory CD4+ T cells. Clones were sequenced by immunoSEQ multiplex PCR, and TCRdb holds only the in-frame ones, with some missing. The sample gives approximately 46,000 clones, about 80% of which show up once; 1% to 1.3% is in the top ten. The sample taken for sequencing was memory CD4+ T cells from blood. Receptors originate from an adult in good health and CMV-seronegative.

The rearrangement uses TRBV6-1 and TRBJ1-1; 10 positions agree with TRBD1. CDR1 and CDR2 (germline): MNHNS, SASEGT. This CDR3 comprises 14 residues. V was clipped by 4 bases and J by 4 bases; unmatched bases: 3. The CDR3 region is CASSVRQGATEAFF. The CDR3 region has the DNA TGTGCCAGCAGTGTTCGACAGGGGGCCACTGAAGCTTTCTTT.

The chain combines TRBV6-6 with TRBJ1-5; D possibly corresponds to TRBD1 (5 bases). V gave up 6 bases and J gave up 2 bases, with 11 bases separating them. Germline-derived CDR1 and CDR2 are MNHNY and SVGAGI (reference sequence). This CDR3 is 14 amino acids long. Here the CDR3 reads CASRASRGNQPQHF. In DNA form, the CDR3 reads TGTGCCAGCAGAGCCTCCAGGGGCAATCAGCCCCAGCATTTT.

The V and J genes are TRBV5-1 and TRBJ2-7, with a possible D match to TRBD2 (6 bases). Per germline, CDR1 SGHRS and CDR2 YFSETQ. The CDR3 runs to 14 residues. V was clipped by 4 bases and J by 2 bases, with 13 bases between them. CDR3 sequence: CASSLTAGTYEQYF. The CDR3 coding sequence is TGCGCCAGCAGCCTGACAGCGGGTACCTACGAGCAGTACTTC. The variable domain in full, completed from reference TRBV5-1 and TRBJ2-7, reads KAGVTQTPRYLIKTRGQQVTLSCSPISGHRSVSWYQQTPGQGLQFLFEYFSETQRNKGNFPGRFSGRQFSNSRSEMNVSTLELGDSALYLCASSLTAGTYEQYFGPGTRLTVT.

Here the CDR3 reads CASSLRSNSYEQYF. In DNA form, the CDR3 reads TGTGCCAGCAGCTTAAGGTCCAACTCCTACGAGCAGTACTTC. The chain links TRBV7-2 to TRBJ2-7; D not resolved. The CDR3 is 14 amino acids. V lost 2 bases to trimming and J lost 0 bases, with 8 bases between them. Germline V CDR1 and CDR2: SGHTA, FQGNSA. The full variable domain, in which reference TRBV7-2 and TRBJ2-7 provide the parts outside the CDR3, is GAGVSQSPSNKVTEKGKDVELRCDPISGHTALYWYRQSLGQGLEFLIYFQGNSAPDKSGLPSDRFSAERTGGSVSTLTIQRTQQEDSAVYLCASSLRSNSYEQYFGPGTRLTVT.

This clone was seen a few times. This chain links TRBV9 with TRBJ2-3; 8 nucleotides line up with TRBD2. With V trimmed by 2 bases and J by 0 bases, 2 bases remained unmatched. Germline values: CDR1 SGDLS, CDR2 YYNGEE. The CDR3 is made up of 15 amino acids. CDR3 sequence (DNA): TGTGCCAGCAGCGTGGGACTAGGGAGCACAGATACGCAGTATTTT. Translated, it gives CASSVGLGSTDTQYF.

The chain has TRBV7-3 and TRBJ2-1; TRBD2 is a possible D gene (5 bases). There are 13 residues in the CDR3. The germline V gene has CDR1 SGHTA and CDR2 FQGTGA. Trimming took off 0 bases at V and 5 bases at J, with 5 bases between the two ends. CDR3 region: CASSLTRDNEQFF. The CDR3 region has the DNA TGTGCCAGCAGCTTAACGAGGGACAATGAGCAGTTCTTC. Using reference TRBV7-3 and TRBJ2-1 for the parts outside the CDR3, the full variable domain is GAGVSQTPSNKVTEKGKYVELRCDPISGHTALYWYRQSLGQGPEFLIYFQGTGAADDSGLPNDRFFAVRPEGSVSTLKIQRTERGDSAVYLCASSLTRDNEQFFGPGTRLTVL.

This rearrangement joins TRBV28 to TRBJ2-5, with a possible D match to TRBD1 (5 bases). Per the germline V gene, CDR1 is MDHEN and CDR2 is SYDVKM. V lost 6 bases and J 2 bases, leaving 10 bases between the germline ends. The CDR3 is made up of 13 amino acids. The CDR3 sequence is CASRADIQETQYF. CDR3 nucleotide sequence: TGTGCCAGCAGGGCGGACATACAAGAGACCCAGTACTTC.

The chain carries TRBV6-6 and TRBJ2-7; 7 nucleotides line up with TRBD1. Germline V gene sequence: CDR1 MNHNY, CDR2 SVGAGI (reference sequence). This CDR3 region has 16 residues. Trimming took 2 bases from V and 9 from J; bases not matched to a gene: 16. The CDR3 spells CASSYGPTGRQVVQYF. Written as DNA, the CDR3 is TGTGCCAGCAGTTACGGTCCGACAGGGAGACAAGTGGTGCAGTACTTC.

This chain uses TRBV6-5 with TRBJ1-3; no reliable D call. This CDR3 has 15 residues. Deletions cut 0 bases from V and 1 base from J, with 7 bases between. Germline V gives CDR1 MNHEY, CDR2 SVGAGI. For the CDR3, the DNA is TGTGCCAGCAGTTACTCGTGGGGTTCTGGAAACACCATATATTTT. Its translation: CASSYSWGSGNTIYF.

The chain combines TRBV5-6 with TRBJ2-5; the D gene is possibly TRBD1 (6 bases). Near its end, the DNA agrees better with TRBJ2-7, so the J call may be wrong. CDR1 is SGHDT, CDR2 YYEEEE, per germline. The CDR3 spans 15 residues. CDR3 bases: TGTGCCAGCAGCTCGCGTCTAACAGGGTCCTACGAGCAGTACTTC. It is translated as CASSSRLTGSYEQYF.